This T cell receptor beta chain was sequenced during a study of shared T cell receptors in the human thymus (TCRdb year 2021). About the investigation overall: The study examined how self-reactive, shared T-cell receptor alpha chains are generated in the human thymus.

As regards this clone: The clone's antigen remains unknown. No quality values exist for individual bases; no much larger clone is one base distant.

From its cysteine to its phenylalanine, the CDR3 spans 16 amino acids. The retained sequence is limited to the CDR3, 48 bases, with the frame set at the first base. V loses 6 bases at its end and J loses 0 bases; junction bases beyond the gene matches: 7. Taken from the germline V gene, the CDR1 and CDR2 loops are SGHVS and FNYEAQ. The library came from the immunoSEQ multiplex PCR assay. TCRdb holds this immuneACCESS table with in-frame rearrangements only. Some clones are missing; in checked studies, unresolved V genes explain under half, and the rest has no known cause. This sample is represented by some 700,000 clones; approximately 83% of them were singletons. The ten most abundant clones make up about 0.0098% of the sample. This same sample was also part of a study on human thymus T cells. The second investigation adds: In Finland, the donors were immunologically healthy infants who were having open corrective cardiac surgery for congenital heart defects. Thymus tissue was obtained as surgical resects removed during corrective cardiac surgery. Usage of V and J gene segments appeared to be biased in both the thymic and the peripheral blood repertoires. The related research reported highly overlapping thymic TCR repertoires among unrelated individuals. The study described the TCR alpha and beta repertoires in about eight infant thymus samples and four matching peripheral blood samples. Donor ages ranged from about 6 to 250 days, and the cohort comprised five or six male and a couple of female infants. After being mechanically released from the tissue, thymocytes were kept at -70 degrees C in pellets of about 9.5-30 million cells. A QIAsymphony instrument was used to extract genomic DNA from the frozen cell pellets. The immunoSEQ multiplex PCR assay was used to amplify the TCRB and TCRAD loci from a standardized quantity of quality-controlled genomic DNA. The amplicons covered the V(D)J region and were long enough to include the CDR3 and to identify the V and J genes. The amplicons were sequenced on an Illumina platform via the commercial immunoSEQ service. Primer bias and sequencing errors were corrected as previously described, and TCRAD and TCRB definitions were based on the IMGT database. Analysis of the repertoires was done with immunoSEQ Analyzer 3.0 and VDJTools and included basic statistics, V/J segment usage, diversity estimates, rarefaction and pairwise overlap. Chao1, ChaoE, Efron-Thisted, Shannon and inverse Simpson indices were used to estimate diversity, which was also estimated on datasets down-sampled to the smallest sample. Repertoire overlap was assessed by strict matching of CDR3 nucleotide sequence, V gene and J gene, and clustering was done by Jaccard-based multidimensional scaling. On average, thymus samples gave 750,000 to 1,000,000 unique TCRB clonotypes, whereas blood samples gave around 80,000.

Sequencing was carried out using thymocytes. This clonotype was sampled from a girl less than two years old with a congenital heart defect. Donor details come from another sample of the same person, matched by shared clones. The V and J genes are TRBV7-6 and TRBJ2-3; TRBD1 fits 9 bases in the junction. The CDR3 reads CASSNTGGNSTDTQYF. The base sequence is TGTGCCAGCAGTAATACAGGGGGCAATAGCACAGATACGCAGTATTTT. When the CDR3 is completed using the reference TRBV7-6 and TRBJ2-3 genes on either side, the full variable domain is GAGVSQSPRYKVTKRGQDVALRCDPISGHVSLYWYRQALGQGPEFLTYFNYEAQQDKSGLPNDRFSAERPEGSISTLTIQRTEQRDSAMYRCASSNTGGNSTDTQYFGPGTRLTVL.